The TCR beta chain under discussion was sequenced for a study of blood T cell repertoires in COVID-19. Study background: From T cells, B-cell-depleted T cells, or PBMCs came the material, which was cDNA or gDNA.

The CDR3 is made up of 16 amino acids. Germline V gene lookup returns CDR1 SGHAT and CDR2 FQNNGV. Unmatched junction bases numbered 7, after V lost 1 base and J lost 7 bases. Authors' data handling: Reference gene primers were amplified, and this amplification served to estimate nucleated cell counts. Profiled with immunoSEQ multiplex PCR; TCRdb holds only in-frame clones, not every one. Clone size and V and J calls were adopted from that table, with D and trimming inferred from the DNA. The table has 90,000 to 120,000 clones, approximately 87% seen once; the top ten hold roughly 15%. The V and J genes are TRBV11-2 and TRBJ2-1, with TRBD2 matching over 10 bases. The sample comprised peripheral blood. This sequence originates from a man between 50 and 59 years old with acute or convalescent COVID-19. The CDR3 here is CASSLVRGTSVNEQFF. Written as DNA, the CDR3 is TGTGCCAGCAGCTTAGTTCGCGGGACTAGCGTGAATGAGCAGTTCTTC.